One and the same sample provided the 14 T cell receptor beta chains below, sequenced in a study of blood T cells in healthy people across ages. It was with a sample-barcoded 5' primer and a J-beta primer mix that a second PCR of about 6 to 11 cycles was run. MiXCR, run by TCRdb on the 5' RACE reads, gives a single entry per CDR3 protein. The table records 600,000 or so distinct CDR3 sequences, less than 35% of them present only once. Input material: blood. The receptors originated from an elderly woman in good health.

The gene calls are TRBV25-1 and TRBJ2-1; D is unresolved. The DNA end favors TRBJ2-7, so the J call may be wrong. Germline lookup yields CDR1 MGHDK and CDR2 SYGVNS. CDR3 length: 16 residues. Here the CDR3 reads CASSGRRVGITHEQYF. The DNA of the CDR3 is TGTGCCAGCAGTGGCCGTAGGGTGGGCATCACCCATGAGCAGTACTTC.

The table lists this clonotype with many counts. The chain recombines TRBV5-5 with TRBJ1-2; D is unclear. This CDR3 has 12 residues. The germline V and J ends were trimmed by 3 bases and 6 bases, with 9 bases remaining between them. Germline V gene sequence: CDR1 SGHKS, CDR2 YYEKEE (reference sequence). The CDR3 region is CASSSLLHGYTF. The CDR3 DNA reads TGTGCCAGCAGCTCGCTCCTCCATGGCTACACCTTC.

This clonotype was recorded once. V and J are TRBV20-1 and TRBJ1-5; TRBD1 is a possible D gene (6 bases). There are 13 residues in the CDR3. V lost 4 bases, J lost 5 bases, and 12 bases lay in between. The germline V gene encodes CDR1 DFQATT and CDR2 SNEGSKA (reference sequence). The CDR3, as DNA: TGCAGTGCTACTACAGGGAATGATCAGCCCCAGCATTTT. Encoded protein: CSATTGNDQPQHF.

J is TRBJ1-1 and V is TRBV20-1; D possibly corresponds to TRBD1 (5 bases). Trimming cost V 1 base and J 2 bases, with 17 bases left between them. The CDR3 consists of 16 residues. Germline CDR1 is DFQATT and CDR2 is SNEGSKA (reference sequence). CDR3 sequence (DNA): TGCAGTGCTAGAGGTGCCCGTGGGGCAGTTAACACTGAAGCTTTCTTT. Translation gives CSARGARGAVNTEAFF.

This clonotype has a count of ten or more. This chain uses TRBV4-1 with TRBJ2-3; 11 bases are a match to TRBD2. With V trimmed by 4 bases and J by 4 bases, 7 bases remained unmatched. The length of the CDR3 is 16 residues. CDR1 and CDR2 (germline): MGHRA, YSYEKL. The DNA of the CDR3 is TGCGCCAGCAGCCTCGGGACTAGCGGAGTAGCAGATACGCAGTATTTT. Its translation: CASSLGTSGVADTQYF.

This chain links TRBV29-1 with TRBJ1-1; 7 nucleotides match TRBD1. The CDR3 spans 14 residues. The germline CDR1 and CDR2 sequences are SQVTM and ANQGSEA. V lost 6 bases and J lost 1; bases outside the gene matches: 8. The chain's CDR3 is CSVQQGKGNTEAFF. CDR3 DNA: TGCAGCGTCCAACAGGGGAAGGGGAACACTGAAGCTTTCTTT.

This clonotype was found many times. The chain carries TRBV12-3 or TRBV12-4 and TRBJ1-5; 9 positions match TRBD1. The CDR3 has 13 residues. V was clipped by 9 bases and J by 6 bases; unmatched bases: 6. This CDR3 reads CASNRGPSQPQHF. CDR3 bases: TGTGCCAGTAACAGGGGGCCGAGTCAGCCCCAGCATTTT.

This clonotype was observed a handful of times. V is TRBV4-2 and J is TRBJ1-5, with D possibly being TRBD1 (6 bases). The ends were cut back, 0 bases at V and 5 bases at J, with 17 bases in the middle. The CDR3 extends over 17 amino acids. CDR1 and CDR2 from the germline V gene are LGHNA and YNFKEQ. The CDR3 DNA follows: TGTGCCAGCAGCCAAGATGATTTGGGGGCGCCGGATCAGCCCCAGCATTTT. It codes for CASSQDDLGAPDQPQHF.

The V gene is TRBV7-9, the J gene TRBJ2-2; 7 positions match TRBD1. V trimming: 0 bases; J trimming: 8 bases; junction bases outside the gene matches: 6. CDR1 and CDR2 from the germline V gene are SEHNR and FQNEAQ (reference sequence). The CDR3 totals 15 residues. The CDR3 loop reads CASSLAATGRGELFF. In DNA, the CDR3 is TGTGCCAGCAGCTTAGCCGCGACAGGGAGAGGGGAGCTGTTTTTT. Based on the CDR3 plus reference TRBV7-9 and TRBJ2-2, the full variable domain is DTGVSQNPRHKITKRGQNVTFRCDPISEHNRLYWYRQTLGQGPEFLTYFQNEAQLEKSRLLSDRFSAERPKGSFSTLEIQRTEQGDSAMYLCASSLAATGRGELFFGEGSRLTVL.

This clonotype was found once. The chain has TRBV4-3 and TRBJ2-4, with D possibly being TRBD1 or TRBD2 (5 bases each). Germline assignment: CDR1 LGHNA and CDR2 YSLEER. The CDR3 is 14 amino acids. The V end lost 1 base, the J end lost 10 bases, and 14 bases lay between the germline ends. CDR3 region: CASSQGSREGIQYF. CDR3 bases: TGCGCCAGCAGCCAAGGGTCGCGCGAGGGGATTCAGTACTTC.

This clonotype was recorded many times. The V call is TRBV5-1, the J call TRBJ2-3; D is possibly TRBD1 (5 bases). Germline V gene lookup returns CDR1 SGHRS and CDR2 YFSETQ. With 1 base removed from V and 0 bases from J, the gap between germline ends came to 9 bases. CDR3 size: 15 residues. CDR3 protein: CASSLQSGSTDTQYF. Here the CDR3 DNA reads TGCGCCAGCAGCTTGCAATCAGGGAGCACAGATACGCAGTATTTT. Variable domain in full (rest from reference TRBV5-1 and TRBJ2-3): KAGVTQTPRYLIKTRGQQVTLSCSPISGHRSVSWYQQTPGQGLQFLFEYFSETQRNKGNFPGRFSGRQFSNSRSEMNVSTLELGDSALYLCASSLQSGSTDTQYFGPGTRLTVL.

This clonotype has at least ten counts. V gene TRBV6-1 combines with J gene TRBJ2-5; unclear D gene. The CDR3 sequence is 14 residues long. The germline CDR1 and CDR2 sequences are MNHNS and SASEGT. With 8 bases removed from V and 5 bases from J, the gap between germline ends came to 18 bases. The CDR3 spells CASGRTSMAETQYF. For the CDR3, the DNA is TGTGCCAGCGGCCGAACATCTATGGCTGAGACCCAGTACTTC.

J is TRBJ2-5 and V is TRBV24-1; D is possibly TRBD2 (6 bases). Germline CDR1 and CDR2: KGHDR and SFDVKD. CDR3 length: 14 residues. V lost 7 bases and J 11 bases, leaving 22 bases between the germline ends. The CDR3 protein is CATSGTGVYDEQYF. The DNA of the CDR3 is TGTGCCACCAGCGGGACGGGGGTCTACGATGAGCAGTACTTC.

V gene TRBV4-2 combines with J gene TRBJ2-7; D is perhaps TRBD2 (5 bases). V dropped 0 bases and J dropped 5 bases, with 17 bases sitting between them. This CDR3 spans 16 amino acids. Germline CDR1 is LGHNA and CDR2 is YNFKEQ. This CDR3 is CASSQEGSQRPDEQYF. Here the CDR3 DNA reads TGTGCCAGCAGCCAAGAGGGGAGCCAACGCCCGGACGAGCAGTACTTC.